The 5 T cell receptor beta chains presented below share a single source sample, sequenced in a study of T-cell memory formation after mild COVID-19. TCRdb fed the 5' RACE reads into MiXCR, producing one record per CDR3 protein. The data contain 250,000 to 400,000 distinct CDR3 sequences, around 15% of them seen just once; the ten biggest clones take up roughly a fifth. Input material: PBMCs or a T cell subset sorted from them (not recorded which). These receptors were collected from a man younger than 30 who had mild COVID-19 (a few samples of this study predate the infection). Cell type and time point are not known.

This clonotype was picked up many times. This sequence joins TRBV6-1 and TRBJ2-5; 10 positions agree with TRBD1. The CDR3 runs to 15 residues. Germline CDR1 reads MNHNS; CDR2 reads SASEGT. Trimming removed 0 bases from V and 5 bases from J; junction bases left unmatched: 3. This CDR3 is CASSEATGGAETQYF. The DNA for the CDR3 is TGTGCCAGCAGTGAAGCGACAGGGGGCGCGGAGACCCAGTACTTC.

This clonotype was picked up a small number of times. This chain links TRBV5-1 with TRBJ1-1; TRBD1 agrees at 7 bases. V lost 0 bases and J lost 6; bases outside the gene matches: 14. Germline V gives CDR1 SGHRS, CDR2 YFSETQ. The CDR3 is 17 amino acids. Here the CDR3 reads CASSLGGPQGHRAEAFF. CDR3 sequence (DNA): TGCGCCAGCAGCTTGGGGGGCCCACAGGGGCATAGGGCTGAAGCTTTCTTT. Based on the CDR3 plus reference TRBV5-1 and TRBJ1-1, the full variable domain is KAGVTQTPRYLIKTRGQQVTLSCSPISGHRSVSWYQQTPGQGLQFLFEYFSETQRNKGNFPGRFSGRQFSNSRSEMNVSTLELGDSALYLCASSLGGPQGHRAEAFFGQGTRLTVV.

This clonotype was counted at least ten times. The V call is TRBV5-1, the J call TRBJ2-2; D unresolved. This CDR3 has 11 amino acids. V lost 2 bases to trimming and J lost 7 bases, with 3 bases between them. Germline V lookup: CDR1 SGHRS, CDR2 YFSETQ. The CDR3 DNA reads TGCGCCAGCAGCTTTAACGGGGAGCTGTTTTTT. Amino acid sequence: CASSFNGELFF.

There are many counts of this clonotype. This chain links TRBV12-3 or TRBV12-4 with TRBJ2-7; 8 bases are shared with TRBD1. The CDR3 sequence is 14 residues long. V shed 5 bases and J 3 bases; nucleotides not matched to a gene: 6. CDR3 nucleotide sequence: TGTGCCAGCAGTCCCCGGGACAGGCTCTACGAGCAGTACTTC. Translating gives CASSPRDRLYEQYF.

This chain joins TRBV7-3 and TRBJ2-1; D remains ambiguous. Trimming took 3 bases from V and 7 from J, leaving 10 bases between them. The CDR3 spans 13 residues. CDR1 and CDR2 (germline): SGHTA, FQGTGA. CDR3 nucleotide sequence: TGTGCCAGCAGCTTTTCGGTTGGGAATGAGCAGTTCTTC. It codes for CASSFSVGNEQFF.